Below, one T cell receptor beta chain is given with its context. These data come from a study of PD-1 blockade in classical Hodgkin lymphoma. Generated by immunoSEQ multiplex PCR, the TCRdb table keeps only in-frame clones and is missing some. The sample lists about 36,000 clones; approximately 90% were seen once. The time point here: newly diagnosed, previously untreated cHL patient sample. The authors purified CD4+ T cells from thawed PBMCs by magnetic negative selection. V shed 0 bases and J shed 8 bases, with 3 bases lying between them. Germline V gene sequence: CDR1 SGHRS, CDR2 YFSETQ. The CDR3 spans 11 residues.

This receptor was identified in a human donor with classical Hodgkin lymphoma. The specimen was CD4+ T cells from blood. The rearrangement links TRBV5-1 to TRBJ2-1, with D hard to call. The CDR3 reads CASSLEDEQFF. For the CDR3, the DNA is TGCGCCAGCAGCTTGGAGGATGAGCAGTTCTTC. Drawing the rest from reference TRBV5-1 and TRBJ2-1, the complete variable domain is KAGVTQTPRYLIKTRGQQVTLSCSPISGHRSVSWYQQTPGQGLQFLFEYFSETQRNKGNFPGRFSGRQFSNSRSEMNVSTLELGDSALYLCASSLEDEQFFGPGTRLTVL.